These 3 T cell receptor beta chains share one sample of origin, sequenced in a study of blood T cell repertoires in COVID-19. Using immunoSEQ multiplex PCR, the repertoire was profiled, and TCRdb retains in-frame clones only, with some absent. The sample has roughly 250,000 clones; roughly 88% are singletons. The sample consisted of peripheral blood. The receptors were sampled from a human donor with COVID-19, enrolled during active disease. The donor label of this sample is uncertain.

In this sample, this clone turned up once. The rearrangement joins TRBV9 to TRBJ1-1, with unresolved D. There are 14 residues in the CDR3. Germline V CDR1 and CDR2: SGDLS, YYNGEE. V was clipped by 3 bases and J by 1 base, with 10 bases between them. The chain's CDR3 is CASSGRVTNTEAFF. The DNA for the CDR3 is TGTGCCAGCAGCGGCCGGGTTACGAACACTGAAGCTTTCTTT.

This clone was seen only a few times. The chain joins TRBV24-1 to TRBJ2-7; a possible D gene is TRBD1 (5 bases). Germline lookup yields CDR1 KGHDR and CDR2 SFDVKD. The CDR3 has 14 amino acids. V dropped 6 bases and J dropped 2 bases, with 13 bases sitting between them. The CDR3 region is CATSKGAPTYEQYF. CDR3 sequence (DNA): TGTGCCACCAGTAAAGGGGCCCCTACCTACGAGCAGTACTTC.

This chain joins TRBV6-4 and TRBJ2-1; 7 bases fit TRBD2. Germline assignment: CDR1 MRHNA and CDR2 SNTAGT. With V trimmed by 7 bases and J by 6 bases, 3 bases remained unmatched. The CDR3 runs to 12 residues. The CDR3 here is CASTSGSNEQFF. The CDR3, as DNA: TGTGCCAGCACTAGCGGATCCAATGAGCAGTTCTTC.